This TCR beta chain derives from a study of cytomegalovirus exposure and HLA in healthy donors. Nominal health characterized the donors when sampled, though unrecorded immune exposures were likely. Findings and limits, study-wide: Versus the approximately 700-donor mean, an Asian-associated ancestry cluster reportedly showed fewer N-insertions in a later analysis. Rates of TCR association differed by HLA locus in a later analysis, with DRB1 highest and HLA-C lowest.

Remarks on this clone: What it binds is not known.

The V end was cut by 2 bases, the J end by 3 bases, with 11 bases between. Germline-derived CDR1 and CDR2 are MGHRA and YSYEKL. The CDR3 covers 14 residues. Primers included in the PCR were 60 Vbeta and 13 Jbeta primers. The assay was immunoSEQ multiplex PCR, and TCRdb's table has in-frame clones only and misses some. This table holds 120,000 to 150,000 clones, under 80% found once. Sequenced input: PBMCs. The receptor comes from a male donor in good health and CMV-seronegative. This sequence joins TRBV4-1 and TRBJ2-7, with no clear D. The CDR3 reads CASSQLGQDYEQYF. CDR3 nucleotides: TGCGCCAGCAGCCAATTGGGTCAGGACTACGAGCAGTACTTC.